This entry features one T cell receptor beta chain sequence. Its target is unknown. The ends were cut back, 1 base at V and 1 base at J, with 16 bases in the middle. The length of the CDR3 is 17 residues. Germline values: CDR1 LNHDA, CDR2 SQIVND (reference sequence). The data belong to a study of OX40 agonist ivuxolimab in advanced cancers. General study findings and limits: Expanded clones belonging to CD8+ T cells outnumbered, on average, those of CD4+. Among the lowest peripheral clonal expansion occurred in 0.1-3.0 mg/kg partial responders.

Produced via immunoSEQ multiplex PCR; TCRdb's table is partial and in-frame only. Of about 20,000 clones listed, more than 75% are singletons. The genes are TRBV19 and TRBJ1-1; perhaps TRBD1 as D (5 bases). The sample in question was CD4+ or CD8+ T cells sorted from blood, obtained in a trial of the OX40 agonist ivuxolimab. The clonotype originates from an adult with an advanced solid tumor such as melanoma, head and neck, liver or kidney cancer. The CDR3 loop is CASSIGHRTGPNTEAFF. As DNA, the CDR3 is TGTGCCAGTAGTATAGGTCACCGAACAGGACCGAACACTGAAGCTTTCTTT.